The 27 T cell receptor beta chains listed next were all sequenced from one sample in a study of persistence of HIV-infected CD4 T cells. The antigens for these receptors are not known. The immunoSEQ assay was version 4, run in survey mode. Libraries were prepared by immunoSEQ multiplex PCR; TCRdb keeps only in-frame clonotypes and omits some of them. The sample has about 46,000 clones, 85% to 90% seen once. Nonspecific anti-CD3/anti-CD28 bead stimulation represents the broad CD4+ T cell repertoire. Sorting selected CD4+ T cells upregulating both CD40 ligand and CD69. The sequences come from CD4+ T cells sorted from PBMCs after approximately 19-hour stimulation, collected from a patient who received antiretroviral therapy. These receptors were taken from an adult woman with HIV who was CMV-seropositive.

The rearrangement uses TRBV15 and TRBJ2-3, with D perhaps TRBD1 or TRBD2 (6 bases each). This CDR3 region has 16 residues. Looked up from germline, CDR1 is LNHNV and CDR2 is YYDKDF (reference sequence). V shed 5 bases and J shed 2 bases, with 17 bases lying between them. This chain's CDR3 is CATSRTRGEYTDTQYF. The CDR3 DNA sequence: TGTGCCACCAGCCGAACGAGGGGGGAATACACAGATACGCAGTATTTT.

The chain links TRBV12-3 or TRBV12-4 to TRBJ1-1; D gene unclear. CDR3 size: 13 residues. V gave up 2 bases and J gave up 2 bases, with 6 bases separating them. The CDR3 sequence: CASSLRVNTEAFF. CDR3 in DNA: TGTGCCAGCAGTTTAAGGGTAAACACTGAAGCTTTCTTT.

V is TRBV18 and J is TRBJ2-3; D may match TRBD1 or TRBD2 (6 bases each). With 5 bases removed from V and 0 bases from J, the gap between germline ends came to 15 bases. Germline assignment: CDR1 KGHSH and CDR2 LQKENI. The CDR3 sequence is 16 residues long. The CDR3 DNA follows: TGTGCCAGCTCAAAAACCAAAGGGGGGAGCACAGATACGCAGTATTTT. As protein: CASSKTKGGSTDTQYF.

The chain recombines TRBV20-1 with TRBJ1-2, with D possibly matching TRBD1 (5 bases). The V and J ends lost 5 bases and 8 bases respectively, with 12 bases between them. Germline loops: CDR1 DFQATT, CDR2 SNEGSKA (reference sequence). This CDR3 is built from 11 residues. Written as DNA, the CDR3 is TGCAGTGCTCCGCAGGGAACCGGCTACACCTTC. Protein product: CSAPQGTGYTF.

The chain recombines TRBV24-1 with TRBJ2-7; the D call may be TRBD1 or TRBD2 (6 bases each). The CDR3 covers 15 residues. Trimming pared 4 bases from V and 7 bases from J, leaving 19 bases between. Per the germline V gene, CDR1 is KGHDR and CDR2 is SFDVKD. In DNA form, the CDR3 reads TGTGCCACCAGTGACCCCCGGGGGCGCTCAGGGGAGCAGTACTTC. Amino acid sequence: CATSDPRGRSGEQYF.

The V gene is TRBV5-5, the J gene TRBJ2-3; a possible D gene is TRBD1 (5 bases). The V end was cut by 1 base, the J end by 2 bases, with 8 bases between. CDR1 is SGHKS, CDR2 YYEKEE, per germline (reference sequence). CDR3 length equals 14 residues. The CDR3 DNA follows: TGTGCCAGCAGCTTGAGACAGTTCACAGATACGCAGTATTTT. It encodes CASSLRQFTDTQYF.

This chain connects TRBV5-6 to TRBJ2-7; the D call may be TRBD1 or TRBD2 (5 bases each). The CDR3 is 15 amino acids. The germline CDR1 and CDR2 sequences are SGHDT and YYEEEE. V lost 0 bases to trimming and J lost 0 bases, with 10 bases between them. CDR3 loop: CASSLAPGSSYEQYF. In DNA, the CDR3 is TGTGCCAGCAGCTTGGCCCCAGGGAGCTCCTACGAGCAGTACTTC.

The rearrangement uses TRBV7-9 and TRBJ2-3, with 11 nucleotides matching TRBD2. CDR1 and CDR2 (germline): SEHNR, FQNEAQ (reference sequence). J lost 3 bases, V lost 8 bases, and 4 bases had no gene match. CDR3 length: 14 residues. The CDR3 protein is CASLRLAGTDTQYF. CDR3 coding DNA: TGTGCCAGCCTCAGACTAGCGGGGACAGATACGCAGTATTTT.

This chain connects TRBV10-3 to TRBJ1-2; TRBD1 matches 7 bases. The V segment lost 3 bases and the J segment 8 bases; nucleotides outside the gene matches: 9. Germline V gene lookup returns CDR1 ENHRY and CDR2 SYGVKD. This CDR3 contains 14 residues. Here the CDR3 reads CAISDTTGFHGYTF. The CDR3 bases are TGTGCCATCAGTGACACGACAGGGTTCCACGGCTACACCTTC.

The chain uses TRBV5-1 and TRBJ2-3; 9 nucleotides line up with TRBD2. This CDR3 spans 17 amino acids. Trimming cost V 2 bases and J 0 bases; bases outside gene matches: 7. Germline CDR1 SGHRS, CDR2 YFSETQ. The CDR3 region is CASSLPSGVSSTDTQYF. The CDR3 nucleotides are TGCGCCAGCAGCTTACCTAGCGGGGTTTCTAGCACAGATACGCAGTATTTT.

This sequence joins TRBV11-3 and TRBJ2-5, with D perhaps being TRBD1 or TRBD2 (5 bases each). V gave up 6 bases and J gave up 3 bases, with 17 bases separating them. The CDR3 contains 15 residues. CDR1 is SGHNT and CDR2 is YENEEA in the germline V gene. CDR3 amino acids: CASRQGGGLEETQYF. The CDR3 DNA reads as TGTGCCAGCAGGCAGGGTGGCGGGTTAGAAGAGACCCAGTACTTC.

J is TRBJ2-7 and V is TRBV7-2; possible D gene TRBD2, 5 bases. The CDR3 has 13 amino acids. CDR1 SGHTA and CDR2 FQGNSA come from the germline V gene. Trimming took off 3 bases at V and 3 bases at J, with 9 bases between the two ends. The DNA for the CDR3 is TGTGCCAGCAGCTTTCGGGGTAACTACGAGCAGTACTTC. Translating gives CASSFRGNYEQYF.

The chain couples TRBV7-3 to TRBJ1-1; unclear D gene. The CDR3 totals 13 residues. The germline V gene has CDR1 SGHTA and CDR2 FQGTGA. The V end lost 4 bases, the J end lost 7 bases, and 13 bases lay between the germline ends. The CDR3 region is CASSSARGGEAFF. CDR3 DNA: TGTGCCAGCAGCTCGGCGCGGGGTGGTGAAGCTTTCTTT.

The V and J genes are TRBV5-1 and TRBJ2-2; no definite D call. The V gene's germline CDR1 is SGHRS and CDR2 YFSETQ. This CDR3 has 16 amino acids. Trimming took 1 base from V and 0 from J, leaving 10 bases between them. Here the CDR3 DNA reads TGCGCCAGCAGCTTGCTAGGTGGGACGAACACCGGGGAGCTGTTTTTT. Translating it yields CASSLLGGTNTGELFF. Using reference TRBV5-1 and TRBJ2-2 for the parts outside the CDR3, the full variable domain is KAGVTQTPRYLIKTRGQQVTLSCSPISGHRSVSWYQQTPGQGLQFLFEYFSETQRNKGNFPGRFSGRQFSNSRSEMNVSTLELGDSALYLCASSLLGGTNTGELFFGEGSRLTVL.

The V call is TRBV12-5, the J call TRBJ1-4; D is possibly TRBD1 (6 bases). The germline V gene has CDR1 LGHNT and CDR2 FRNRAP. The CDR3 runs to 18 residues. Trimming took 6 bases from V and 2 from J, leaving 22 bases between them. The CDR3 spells CASGLVTGSGWTNEKLFF. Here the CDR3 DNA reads TGTGCTAGTGGGCTAGTCACAGGGTCGGGCTGGACTAATGAAAAACTGTTTTTT.

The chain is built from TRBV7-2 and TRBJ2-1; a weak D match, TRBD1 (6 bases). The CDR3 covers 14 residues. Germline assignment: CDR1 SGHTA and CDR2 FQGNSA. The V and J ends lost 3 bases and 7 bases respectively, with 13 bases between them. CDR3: CASSLGAEKNEQFF. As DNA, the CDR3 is TGTGCCAGCAGCTTGGGGGCTGAAAAAAATGAGCAGTTCTTC. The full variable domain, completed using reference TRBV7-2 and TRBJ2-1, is GAGVSQSPSNKVTEKGKDVELRCDPISGHTALYWYRQSLGQGLEFLIYFQGNSAPDKSGLPSDRFSAERTGGSVSTLTIQRTQQEDSAVYLCASSLGAEKNEQFFGPGTRLTVL.

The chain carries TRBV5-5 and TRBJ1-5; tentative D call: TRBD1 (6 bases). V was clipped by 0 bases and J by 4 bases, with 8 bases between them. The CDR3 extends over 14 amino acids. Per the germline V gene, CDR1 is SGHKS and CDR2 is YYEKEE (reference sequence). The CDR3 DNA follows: TGTGCCAGCAGCTTGGACAGGGCAAATCAGCCCCAGCATTTT. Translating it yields CASSLDRANQPQHF. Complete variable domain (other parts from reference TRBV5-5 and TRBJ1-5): DAGVTQSPTHLIKTRGQQVTLRCSPISGHKSVSWYQQVLGQGPQFIFQYYEKEERGRGNFPDRFSARQFPNYSSELNVNALLLGDSALYLCASSLDRANQPQHFGDGTRLSIL.

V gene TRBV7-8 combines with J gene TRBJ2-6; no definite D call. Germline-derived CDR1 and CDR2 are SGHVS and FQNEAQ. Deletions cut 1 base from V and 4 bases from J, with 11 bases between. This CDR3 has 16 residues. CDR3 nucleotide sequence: TGTGCCAGCAGCTTAGGTCTATTCCACGGGGCCAACGTCCTGACTTTC. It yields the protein CASSLGLFHGANVLTF.

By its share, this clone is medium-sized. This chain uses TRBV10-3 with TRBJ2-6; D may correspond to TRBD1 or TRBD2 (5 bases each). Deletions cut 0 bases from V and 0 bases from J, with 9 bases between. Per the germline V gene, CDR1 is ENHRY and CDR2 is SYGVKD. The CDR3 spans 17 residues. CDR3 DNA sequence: TGTGCCATCAGTGAGTCGGGACGAGGCTCTGGGGCCAACGTCCTGACTTTC. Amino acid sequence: CAISESGRGSGANVLTF.

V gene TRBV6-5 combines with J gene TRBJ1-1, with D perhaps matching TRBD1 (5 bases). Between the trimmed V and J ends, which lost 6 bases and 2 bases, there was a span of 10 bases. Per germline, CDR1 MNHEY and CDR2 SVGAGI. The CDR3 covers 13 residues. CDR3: CASRYGANTEAFF. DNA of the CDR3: TGTGCCAGCAGGTACGGGGCCAACACTGAAGCTTTCTTT.

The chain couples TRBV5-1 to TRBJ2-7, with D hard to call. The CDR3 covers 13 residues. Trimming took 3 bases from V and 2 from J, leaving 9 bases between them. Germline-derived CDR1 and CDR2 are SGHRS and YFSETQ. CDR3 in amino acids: CASSSTVTYEQYF. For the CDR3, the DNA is TGCGCCAGCAGCTCGACGGTCACCTACGAGCAGTACTTC.

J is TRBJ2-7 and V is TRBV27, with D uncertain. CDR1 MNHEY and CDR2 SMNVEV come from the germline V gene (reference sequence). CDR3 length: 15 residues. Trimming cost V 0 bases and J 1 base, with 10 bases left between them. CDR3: CASSLSLGRSYEQYF. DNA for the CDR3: TGTGCCAGCAGTTTATCGCTAGGCCGGTCCTACGAGCAGTACTTC.

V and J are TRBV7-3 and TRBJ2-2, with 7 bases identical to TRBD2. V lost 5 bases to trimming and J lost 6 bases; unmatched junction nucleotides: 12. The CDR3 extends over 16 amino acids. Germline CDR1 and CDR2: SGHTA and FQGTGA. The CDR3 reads CASSPTSLSASGELFF. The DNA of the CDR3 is TGTGCCAGCAGCCCGACTAGCCTGTCTGCTTCCGGGGAGCTGTTTTTT.

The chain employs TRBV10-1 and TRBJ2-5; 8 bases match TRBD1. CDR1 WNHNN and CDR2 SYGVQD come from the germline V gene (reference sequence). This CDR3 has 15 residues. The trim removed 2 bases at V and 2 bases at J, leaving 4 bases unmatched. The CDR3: CASSEAGQGQETQYF. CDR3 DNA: TGCGCCAGCAGTGAGGCCGGACAGGGTCAAGAGACCCAGTACTTC.

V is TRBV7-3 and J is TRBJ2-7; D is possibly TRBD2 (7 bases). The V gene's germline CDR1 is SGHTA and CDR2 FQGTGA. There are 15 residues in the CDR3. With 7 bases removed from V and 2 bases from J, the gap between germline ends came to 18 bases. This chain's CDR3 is CASIQSPGGPYEQYF. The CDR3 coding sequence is TGTGCCAGCATCCAAAGTCCCGGGGGGCCCTACGAGCAGTACTTC.

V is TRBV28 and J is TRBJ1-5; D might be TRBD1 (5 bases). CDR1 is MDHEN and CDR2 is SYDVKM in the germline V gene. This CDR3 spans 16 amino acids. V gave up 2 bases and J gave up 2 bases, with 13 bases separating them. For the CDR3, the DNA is TGTGCCAGCAGTTTACTCCCCAGGGACCGCAATCAGCCCCAGCATTTT. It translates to CASSLLPRDRNQPQHF.

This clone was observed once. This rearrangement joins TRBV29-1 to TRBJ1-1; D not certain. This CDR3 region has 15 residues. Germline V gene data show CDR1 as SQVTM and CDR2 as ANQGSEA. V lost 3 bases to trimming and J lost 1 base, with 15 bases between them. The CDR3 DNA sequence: TGCAGCGTTGATAGGTCTCCCGCTTCGAACACTGAAGCTTTCTTT. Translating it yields CSVDRSPASNTEAFF.